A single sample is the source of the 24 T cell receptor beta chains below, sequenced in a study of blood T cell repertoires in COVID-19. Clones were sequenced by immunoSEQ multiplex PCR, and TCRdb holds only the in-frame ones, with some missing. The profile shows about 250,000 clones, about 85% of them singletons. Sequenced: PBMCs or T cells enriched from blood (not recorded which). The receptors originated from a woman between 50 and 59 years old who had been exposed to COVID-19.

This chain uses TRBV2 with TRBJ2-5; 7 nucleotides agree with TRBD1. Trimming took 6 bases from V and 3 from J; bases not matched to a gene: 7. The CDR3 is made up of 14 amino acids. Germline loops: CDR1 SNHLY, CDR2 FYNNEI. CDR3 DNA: TGTGCCAGCAGGCCCGGGACAGTCAAAGAGACCCAGTACTTC. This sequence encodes CASRPGTVKETQYF.

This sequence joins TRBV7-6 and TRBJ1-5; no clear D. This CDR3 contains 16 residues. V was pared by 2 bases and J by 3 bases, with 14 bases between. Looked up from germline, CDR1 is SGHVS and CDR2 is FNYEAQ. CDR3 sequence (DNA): TGTGCCAGCAGCTTAAACCCCCCCCAGAACAATCAGCCCCAGCATTTT. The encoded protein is CASSLNPPQNNQPQHF.

Here the CDR3 reads CASRGAGRTDTQYF. The CDR3 nucleotides read TGTGCCAGCAGAGGGGCAGGCCGCACAGATACGCAGTATTTT. The chain employs TRBV7-2 and TRBJ2-3; possible D gene TRBD1, 5 bases. Germline V gives CDR1 SGHTA, CDR2 FQGNSA. This CDR3 has 14 residues. Trimming cost V 6 bases and J 1 base, with 11 bases left between them.

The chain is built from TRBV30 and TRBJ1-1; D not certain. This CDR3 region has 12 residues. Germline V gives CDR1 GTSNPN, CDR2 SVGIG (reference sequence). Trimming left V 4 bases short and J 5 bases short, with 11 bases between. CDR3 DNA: TGTGCCTGGACGAGGGCTGCGACTGAAGCTTTCTTT. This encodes CAWTRAATEAFF.

CDR3 in amino acids: CASSLKDSQFF. CDR3 DNA sequence: TGCGCCAGCAGCTTGAAAGACTCGCAGTTCTTC. The gene calls are TRBV5-1 and TRBJ2-1, with D hard to call. V lost 1 base and J lost 12, with 8 bases in between. CDR3 length equals 11 residues. Germline V gene sequence: CDR1 SGHRS, CDR2 YFSETQ.

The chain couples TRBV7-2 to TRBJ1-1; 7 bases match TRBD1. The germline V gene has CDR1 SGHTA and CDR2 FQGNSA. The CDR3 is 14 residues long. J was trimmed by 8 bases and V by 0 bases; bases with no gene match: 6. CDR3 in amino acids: CASSLAPLQGEAFF. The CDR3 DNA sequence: TGTGCCAGCAGCTTAGCCCCTTTACAGGGGGAAGCTTTCTTT. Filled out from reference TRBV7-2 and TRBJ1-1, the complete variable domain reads GAGVSQSPSNKVTEKGKDVELRCDPISGHTALYWYRQSLGQGLEFLIYFQGNSAPDKSGLPSDRFSAERTGGSVSTLTIQRTQQEDSAVYLCASSLAPLQGEAFFGQGTRLTVV.

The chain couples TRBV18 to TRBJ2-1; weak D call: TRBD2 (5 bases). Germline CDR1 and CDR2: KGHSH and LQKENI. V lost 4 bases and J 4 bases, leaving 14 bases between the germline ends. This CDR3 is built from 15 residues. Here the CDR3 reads CASSRELAFYNEQFF. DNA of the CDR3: TGTGCCAGCTCACGAGAGCTAGCCTTTTACAATGAGCAGTTCTTC.

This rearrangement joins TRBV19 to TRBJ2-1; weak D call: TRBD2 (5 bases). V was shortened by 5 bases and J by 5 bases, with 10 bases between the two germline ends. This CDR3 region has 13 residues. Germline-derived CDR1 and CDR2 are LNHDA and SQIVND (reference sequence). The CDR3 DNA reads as TGTGCCAGTAGTCCCAGCGGTGACAATGAGCAGTTCTTC. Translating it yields CASSPSGDNEQFF.

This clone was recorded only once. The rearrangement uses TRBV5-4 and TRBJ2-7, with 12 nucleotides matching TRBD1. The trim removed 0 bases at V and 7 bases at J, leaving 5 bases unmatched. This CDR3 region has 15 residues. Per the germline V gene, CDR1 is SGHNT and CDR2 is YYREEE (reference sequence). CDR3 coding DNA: TGTGCCAGCAGCTTGGTGGGACAGGGGGCTGGGGAGCAGTACTTC. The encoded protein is CASSLVGQGAGEQYF.

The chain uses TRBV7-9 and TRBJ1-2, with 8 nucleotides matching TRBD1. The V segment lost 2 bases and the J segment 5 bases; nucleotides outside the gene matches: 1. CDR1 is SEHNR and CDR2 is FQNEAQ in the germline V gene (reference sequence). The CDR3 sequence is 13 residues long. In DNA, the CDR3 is TGTGCCAGCAGCTTAACAGGGGGTTATGGCTACACCTTC. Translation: CASSLTGGYGYTF.

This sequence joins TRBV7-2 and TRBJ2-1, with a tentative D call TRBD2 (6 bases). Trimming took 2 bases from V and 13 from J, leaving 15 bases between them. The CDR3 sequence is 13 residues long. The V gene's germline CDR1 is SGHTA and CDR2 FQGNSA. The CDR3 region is CASSLNGGTFQFF. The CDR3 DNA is TGTGCCAGCAGCTTAAACGGGGGTACCTTCCAGTTCTTC.

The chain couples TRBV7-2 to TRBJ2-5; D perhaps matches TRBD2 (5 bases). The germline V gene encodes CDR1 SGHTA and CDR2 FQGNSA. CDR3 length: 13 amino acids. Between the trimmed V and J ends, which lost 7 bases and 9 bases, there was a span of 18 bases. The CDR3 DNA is TGTGCCAGCACCTTGGAGGCCGTTCATTCCCAGTACTTC. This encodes CASTLEAVHSQYF.

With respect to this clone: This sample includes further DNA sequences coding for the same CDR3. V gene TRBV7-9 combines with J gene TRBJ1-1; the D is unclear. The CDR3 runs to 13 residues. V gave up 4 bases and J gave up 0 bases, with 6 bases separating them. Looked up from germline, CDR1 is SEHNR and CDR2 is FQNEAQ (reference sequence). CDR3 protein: CASSSSVNTEAFF. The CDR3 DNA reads TGTGCCAGCAGCTCCTCAGTGAACACTGAAGCTTTCTTT.

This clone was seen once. This CDR3 reads CASSLEGAGDRNGYTF. As DNA, the CDR3 is TGTGCCAGCAGCTTAGAGGGGGCAGGGGATCGGAATGGCTACACCTTC. The chain has TRBV7-6 and TRBJ1-2, with 7 positions matching TRBD1. The CDR3 covers 16 residues. Germline CDR1 is SGHVS and CDR2 is FNYEAQ. Trimming took 1 base from V and 6 from J; bases not matched to a gene: 11.

CDR3 loop: CASSVIPGPGETQYF. The CDR3 DNA reads as TGTGCCAGCAGCGTAATTCCTGGGCCTGGAGAGACCCAGTACTTC. The rearrangement joins TRBV9 to TRBJ2-5; no reliable D call. From germline, CDR1 is SGDLS and CDR2 YYNGEE. The CDR3 has 15 residues. Between the trimmed V and J ends, which lost 1 base and 4 bases, there was a span of 14 bases.

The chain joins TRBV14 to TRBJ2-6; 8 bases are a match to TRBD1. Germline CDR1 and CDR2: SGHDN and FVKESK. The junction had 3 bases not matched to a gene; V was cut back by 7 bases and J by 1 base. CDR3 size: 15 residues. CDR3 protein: CASKRDRSGANVLTF. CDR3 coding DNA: TGTGCCAGCAAGAGGGACAGGTCTGGGGCCAACGTCCTGACTTTC.

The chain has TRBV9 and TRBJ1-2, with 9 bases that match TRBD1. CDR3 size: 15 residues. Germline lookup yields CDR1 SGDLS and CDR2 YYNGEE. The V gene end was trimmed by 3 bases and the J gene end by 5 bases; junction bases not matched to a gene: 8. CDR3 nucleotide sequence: TGTGCCAGCAGCGCGCGGGACAGGGCCTTTTATGGCTACACCTTC. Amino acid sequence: CASSARDRAFYGYTF.

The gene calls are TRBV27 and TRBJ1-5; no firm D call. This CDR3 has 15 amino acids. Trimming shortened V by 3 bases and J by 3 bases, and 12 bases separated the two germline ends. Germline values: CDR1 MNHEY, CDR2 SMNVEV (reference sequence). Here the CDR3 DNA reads TGTGCCAGCAGTTTTCAAGCGACCTACAATCAGCCCCAGCATTTT. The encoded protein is CASSFQATYNQPQHF.

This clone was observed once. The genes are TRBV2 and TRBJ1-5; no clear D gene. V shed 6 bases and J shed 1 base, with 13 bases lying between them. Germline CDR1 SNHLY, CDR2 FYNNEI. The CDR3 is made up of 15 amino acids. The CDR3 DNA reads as TGTGCCAGCAGGGCGGAGAGCGCGAGCAATCAGCCCCAGCATTTT. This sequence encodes CASRAESASNQPQHF.

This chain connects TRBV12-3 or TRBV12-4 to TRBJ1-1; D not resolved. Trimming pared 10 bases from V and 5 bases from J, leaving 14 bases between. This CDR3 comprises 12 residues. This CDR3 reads CATTIGETEAFF. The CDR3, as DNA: TGTGCCACCACCATTGGAGAGACTGAAGCTTTCTTT.

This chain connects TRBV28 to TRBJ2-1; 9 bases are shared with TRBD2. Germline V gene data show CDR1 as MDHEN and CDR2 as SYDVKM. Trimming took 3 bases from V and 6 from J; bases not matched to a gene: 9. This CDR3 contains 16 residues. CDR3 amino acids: CASSFRGGAVGNEQFF. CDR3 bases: TGTGCCAGCAGTTTCCGCGGGGGGGCTGTCGGCAATGAGCAGTTCTTC.

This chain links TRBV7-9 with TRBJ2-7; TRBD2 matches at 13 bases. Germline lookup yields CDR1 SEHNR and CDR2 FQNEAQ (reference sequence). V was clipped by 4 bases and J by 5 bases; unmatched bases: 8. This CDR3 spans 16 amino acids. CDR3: CASSSGGLAGTDEQYF. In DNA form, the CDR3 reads TGTGCCAGCAGCTCAGGGGGACTAGCGGGGACGGACGAGCAGTACTTC.

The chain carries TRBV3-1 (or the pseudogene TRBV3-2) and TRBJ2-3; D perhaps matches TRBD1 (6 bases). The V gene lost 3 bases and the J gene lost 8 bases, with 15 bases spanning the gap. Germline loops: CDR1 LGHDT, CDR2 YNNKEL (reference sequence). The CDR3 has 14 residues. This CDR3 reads CASSHPLGAGTQYF. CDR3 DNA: TGTGCCAGCAGCCATCCCTTGGGGGCCGGTACGCAGTATTTT.

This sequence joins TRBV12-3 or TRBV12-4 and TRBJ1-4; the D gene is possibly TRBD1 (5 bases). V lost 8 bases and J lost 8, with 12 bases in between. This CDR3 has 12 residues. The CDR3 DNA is TGTGCCAGCCGCCGGGACTCGGAAAAACTGTTTTTT. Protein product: CASRRDSEKLFF.